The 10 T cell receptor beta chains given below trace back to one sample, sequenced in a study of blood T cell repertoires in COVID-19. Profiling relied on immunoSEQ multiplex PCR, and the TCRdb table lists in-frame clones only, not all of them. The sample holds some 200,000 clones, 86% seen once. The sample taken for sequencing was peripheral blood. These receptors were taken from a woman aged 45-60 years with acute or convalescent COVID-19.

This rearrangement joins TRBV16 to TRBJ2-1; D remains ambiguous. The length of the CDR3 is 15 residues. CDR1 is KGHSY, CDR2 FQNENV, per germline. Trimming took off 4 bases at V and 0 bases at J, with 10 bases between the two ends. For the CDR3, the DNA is TGTGCCAGCAGCCGCCGGGTGATCTCCTACAATGAGCAGTTCTTC. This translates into CASSRRVISYNEQFF.

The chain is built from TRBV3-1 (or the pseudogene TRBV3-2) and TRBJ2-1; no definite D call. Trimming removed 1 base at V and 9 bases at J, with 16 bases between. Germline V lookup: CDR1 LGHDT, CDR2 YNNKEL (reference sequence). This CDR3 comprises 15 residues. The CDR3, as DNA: TGTGCCAGCAGCCAAGTAGGAGCACCGGTCACTGAGCAGTTCTTC. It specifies CASSQVGAPVTEQFF.

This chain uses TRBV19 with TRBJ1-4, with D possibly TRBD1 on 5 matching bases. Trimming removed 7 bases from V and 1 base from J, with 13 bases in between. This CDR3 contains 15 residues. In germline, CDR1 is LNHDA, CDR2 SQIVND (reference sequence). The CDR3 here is CASKASGETNEKLFF. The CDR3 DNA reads TGTGCCAGTAAGGCCTCGGGGGAAACTAATGAAAAACTGTTTTTT.

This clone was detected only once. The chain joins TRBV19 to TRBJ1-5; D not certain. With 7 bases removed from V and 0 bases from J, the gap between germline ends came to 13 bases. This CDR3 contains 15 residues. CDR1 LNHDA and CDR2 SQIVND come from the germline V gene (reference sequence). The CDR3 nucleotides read TGTGCCAGTATGGCCGGAGGGTATAGCAATCAGCCCCAGCATTTT. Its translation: CASMAGGYSNQPQHF. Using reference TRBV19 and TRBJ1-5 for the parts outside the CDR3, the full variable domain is DGGITQSPKYLFRKEGQNVTLSCEQNLNHDAMYWYRQDPGQGLRLIYYSQIVNDFQKGDIAEGYSVSREKKESFPLTVTSAQKNPTAFYLCASMAGGYSNQPQHFGDGTRLSIL.

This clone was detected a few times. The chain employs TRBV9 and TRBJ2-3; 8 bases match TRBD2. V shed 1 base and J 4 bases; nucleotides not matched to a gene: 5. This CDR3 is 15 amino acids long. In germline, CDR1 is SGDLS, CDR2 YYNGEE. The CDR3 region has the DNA TGTGCCAGCAGCGTAAGTAATAGCGGGGCAGATACGCAGTATTTT. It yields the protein CASSVSNSGADTQYF.

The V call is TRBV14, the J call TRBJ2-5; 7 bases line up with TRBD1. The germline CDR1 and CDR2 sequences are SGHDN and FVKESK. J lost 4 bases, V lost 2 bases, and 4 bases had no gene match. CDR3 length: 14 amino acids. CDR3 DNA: TGTGCCAGCAGCCAATTTCGGACAGGAGAGACCCAGTACTTC. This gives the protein CASSQFRTGETQYF.

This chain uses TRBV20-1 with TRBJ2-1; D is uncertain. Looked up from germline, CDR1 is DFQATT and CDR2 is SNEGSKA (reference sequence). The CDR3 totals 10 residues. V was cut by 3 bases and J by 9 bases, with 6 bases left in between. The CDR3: CSASNGEQFF. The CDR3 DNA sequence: TGCAGTGCTAGTAACGGTGAGCAGTTCTTC.

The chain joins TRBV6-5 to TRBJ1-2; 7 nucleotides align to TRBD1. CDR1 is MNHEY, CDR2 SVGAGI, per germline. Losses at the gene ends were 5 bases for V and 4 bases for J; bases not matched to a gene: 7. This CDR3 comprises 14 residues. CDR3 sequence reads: CASSTSQGGYGYTF. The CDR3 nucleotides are TGTGCCAGCAGTACTTCTCAGGGGGGCTATGGCTACACCTTC.

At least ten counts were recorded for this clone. In DNA form, the CDR3 reads TGCGCCAGCAGCCAAGATCGGGGGGGGTCGTTCTTT. This translates into CASSQDRGGSFF. The chain uses TRBV4-1 and TRBJ1-1; tentative D call: TRBD1 (5 bases). V was shortened by 0 bases and J by 14 bases, with 13 bases between the two germline ends. The germline gives CDR1 MGHRA, CDR2 YSYEKL. This CDR3 is built from 12 residues.

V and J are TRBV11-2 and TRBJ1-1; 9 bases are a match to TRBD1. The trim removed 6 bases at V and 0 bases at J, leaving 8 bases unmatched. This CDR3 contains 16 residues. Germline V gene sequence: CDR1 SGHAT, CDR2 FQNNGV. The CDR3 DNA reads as TGTGCCAGCAGGTCCGGGACAGGGCTTATGAACACTGAAGCTTTCTTT. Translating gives CASRSGTGLMNTEAFF.